One and the same sample provided the 14 T cell receptor beta chains below, sequenced in a study of blood T cell repertoires in COVID-19. The repertoire was sequenced with immunoSEQ multiplex PCR; TCRdb's copy has only in-frame clones and lacks some. The repertoire includes about 39,000 clones, 85% to 95% of them detected once, and 3.5% to 5% sits in the top ten. The specimen was peripheral blood. The source of these receptors is a human donor with active COVID-19. The donor label of this sample is uncertain.

The rearrangement uses TRBV19 and TRBJ1-3; 9 nucleotides line up with TRBD1. This CDR3 spans 14 amino acids. The V gene end was trimmed by 6 bases and the J gene end by 5 bases; junction bases not matched to a gene: 5. Germline CDR1 is LNHDA and CDR2 is SQIVND (reference sequence). CDR3 DNA sequence: TGTGCCAGTAGCACCGGGACAGGGAGAAACACCATATATTTT. This codes for CASSTGTGRNTIYF.

The chain has TRBV7-5 and TRBJ1-5; the table assigns TRBD1, which was not confirmed against the DNA. TRBV7-5 is a pseudogene locus. CDR3 length equals 17 residues. The CDR3 sequence is CARSLGGQGVVNQPQHF. Here the CDR3 DNA reads TGTGCCAGAAGCTTAGGCGGGCAGGGGGTAGTGAATCAGCCCCAGCATTTT.

The CDR3 sequence: CSAPSGNTIYF. Here the CDR3 DNA reads TGCAGTGCCCCAAGCGGAAACACCATATATTTT. The V call is TRBV20-1, the J call TRBJ1-3; D unresolved. CDR3 length: 11 residues. The V end lost 6 bases, the J end lost 4 bases, and 7 bases lay between the germline ends. Germline V gives CDR1 DFQATT, CDR2 SNEGSKA (reference sequence).

The chain links TRBV7-2 to TRBJ2-5; 12 bases line up with TRBD2. Per the germline V gene, CDR1 is SGHTA and CDR2 is FQGNSA. The CDR3 extends over 15 amino acids. The J segment lost 7 bases and the V segment lost 5 bases, leaving 8 bases of the junction unmatched. CDR3: CASSELAGGHGTQYF. The CDR3 bases are TGTGCCAGCAGCGAGCTAGCGGGGGGGCATGGGACCCAGTACTTC. The full variable domain, with the rest looked up from reference TRBV7-2 and TRBJ2-5, is GAGVSQSPSNKVTEKGKDVELRCDPISGHTALYWYRQSLGQGLEFLIYFQGNSAPDKSGLPSDRFSAERTGGSVSTLTIQRTQQEDSAVYLCASSELAGGHGTQYFGPGTRLLVL.

The chain recombines TRBV6-5 with TRBJ1-3; no firm D call. Germline CDR1 and CDR2: MNHEY and SVGAGI. CDR3 length: 15 residues. Trimming cost V 0 bases and J 4 bases, with 10 bases left between them. This CDR3 is CASSYSTGSGNTIYF. CDR3 DNA sequence: TGTGCCAGCAGTTACTCGACGGGGAGCGGAAACACCATATATTTT.

This sequence joins TRBV7-6 and TRBJ2-3; 12 nucleotides match TRBD1. J gave up 4 bases and V 1 base, and 3 bases lay outside the gene matches. The CDR3 sequence is 16 residues long. Germline-derived CDR1 and CDR2 are SGHVS and FNYEAQ. The chain's CDR3 is CASSLGGQGAADTQYF. In DNA, the CDR3 is TGTGCCAGCAGCTTAGGGGGACAGGGGGCTGCAGATACGCAGTATTTT.

This sequence joins TRBV20-1 and TRBJ2-2; 7 nucleotides match TRBD2. Trimming at V came to 3 bases and at J to 2 bases, leaving 6 bases not matched to a gene. This CDR3 spans 15 amino acids. The germline V gene encodes CDR1 DFQATT and CDR2 SNEGSKA (reference sequence). The CDR3 is CSASGPGLNTGELFF. As DNA, the CDR3 is TGCAGTGCTAGTGGTCCGGGACTAAACACCGGGGAGCTGTTTTTT.

The V call is TRBV5-1, the J call TRBJ1-5; 11 bases map to TRBD1. Per germline, CDR1 SGHRS and CDR2 YFSETQ. The CDR3 covers 14 residues. V lost 4 bases to trimming and J lost 5 bases; unmatched junction nucleotides: 2. For the CDR3, the DNA is TGCGCCAGCAGCGTGGGACAGGGGGATCAGCCCCAGCATTTT. Protein: CASSVGQGDQPQHF.

This chain uses TRBV6-4 with TRBJ2-2; D unresolved. Per germline, CDR1 MRHNA and CDR2 SNTAGT. With 5 bases removed from V and 6 bases from J, the gap between germline ends came to 10 bases. The CDR3 contains 13 residues. The CDR3 spells CASSSEVAGELFF. The CDR3 DNA sequence: TGTGCCAGCAGTTCAGAGGTAGCCGGGGAGCTGTTTTTT.

The CDR3 loop reads CASAQGRAEKLFF. The CDR3 DNA sequence: TGTGCCAGCGCGCAGGGGCGCGCCGAAAAACTGTTTTTT. The genes are TRBV3-1 (or the pseudogene TRBV3-2) and TRBJ1-4; D is possibly TRBD1 (6 bases). The CDR3 is made up of 13 amino acids. V was shortened by 8 bases and J by 8 bases, with 15 bases between the two germline ends. CDR1 LGHDT and CDR2 YNNKEL come from the germline V gene (reference sequence).

This clone was counted once. At one of its ends the junction is not consistent with the germline gene, which may arise from a read error. The gene calls are TRBV7-2 and TRBJ1-5, with a possible D match to TRBD1 (6 bases). The CDR3 extends over 15 amino acids. The germline CDR1 and CDR2 sequences are SGHTA and FQGNSA. The CDR3 reads CASSLMDSDNHPQHF. DNA of the CDR3: TGTGCCAGCAGCTTAATGGACAGCGATAATCATCCCCAGCATTTT.

V usage is TRBV6-4 and J usage is TRBJ2-1, with TRBD1 as a possible D gene (5 bases). The CDR3 runs 13 residues. Trimming stripped 0 bases from V and 7 bases from J, with 7 bases between. CDR1 MRHNA and CDR2 SNTAGT come from the germline V gene. The CDR3 here is CASSDSGRNEQFF. The CDR3 bases are TGTGCCAGCAGTGACTCGGGGCGTAATGAGCAGTTCTTC.

In nucleotides, the CDR3 is TGTGCCAGCAGCGCGAGCGGGACTCACTACGAGCAGTACTTC. Translating gives CASSASGTHYEQYF. The J gene is TRBJ2-7, the V gene TRBV9; 7 positions match TRBD2. The CDR3 sequence is 14 residues long. Germline V CDR1 and CDR2: SGDLS, YYNGEE. After removal of 3 bases from V and 3 bases from J, the junction contained 6 bases not matched to a gene.

The V gene is TRBV11-2, the J gene TRBJ2-1; 7 positions agree with TRBD2. CDR3 length: 18 amino acids. Germline trimming cut 2 bases from V and 0 bases from J; bases unmatched to any gene: 10. Germline CDR1 reads SGHAT; CDR2 reads FQNNGV. The CDR3 here is CASSLLSGGRSSYNEQFF. The DNA for the CDR3 is TGTGCCAGCAGCTTATTATCGGGCGGGAGAAGCTCCTACAATGAGCAGTTCTTC.